These 24 T cell receptor beta chains were sequenced from one sample in a study of shared clonotypes between healthy human individuals (TCRdb year 2020). Libraries were made using the immunoSEQ multiplex PCR assay. TCRdb limited this immuneACCESS table to in-frame rearrangements with V and J called. A share of clones is missing; checked studies link under half to unresolved V genes, and the rest is unexplained. Here the sample has roughly 2.6 million clones; around 94% occur a single time. The ten largest clonotypes hold around 0.15% of the sample. Material: naive CD4+ T cells sorted from blood. This sample's cell subset or site label indicates: CD45RA+ positively selected. These receptors all stem from a man aged 18 to 30 in good health.

The chain is built from TRBV5-4 and TRBJ2-1; D not certain. Between the trimmed V and J ends, which lost 2 bases and 4 bases, there was a span of 7 bases. The CDR3 is made up of 13 amino acids. From germline, CDR1 is SGHNT and CDR2 YYREEE (reference sequence). This CDR3 is CASSFRSYNEQFF. Written as DNA, the CDR3 is TGTGCCAGCAGCTTCCGGTCTTACAATGAGCAGTTCTTC.

As to this clone: The sample has other DNA sequences that encode this CDR3 too. The genes are TRBV11-2 and TRBJ2-7; D unclear. Germline CDR1 is SGHAT and CDR2 is FQNNGV. The CDR3 has 12 amino acids. V shed 0 bases and J shed 4 bases, with 4 bases lying between them. CDR3 nucleotides: TGTGCCAGCAGCTTAGAGGTTTACGAGCAGTACTTC. It codes for CASSLEVYEQYF.

The genes are TRBV28 and TRBJ2-7, with 10 bases aligning to TRBD1. CDR3 size: 17 residues. Trimming cost V 5 bases and J 1 base; bases outside gene matches: 11. Germline-derived CDR1 and CDR2 are MDHEN and SYDVKM. CDR3 residues: CASSPPGQGPKSYEQYF. The DNA of the CDR3 is TGTGCCAGCAGTCCTCCGGGACAGGGGCCCAAGTCCTACGAGCAGTACTTC.

The chain combines TRBV5-1 with TRBJ1-4; 7 nucleotides match TRBD1. Germline V gene lookup returns CDR1 SGHRS and CDR2 YFSETQ. This CDR3 is built from 19 residues. The ends lost 7 bases at V and 6 bases at J; junction bases unmatched: 24. CDR3: CASSVRWGAMGTEDEKLFF. The CDR3 bases are TGCGCCAGCTCTGTCCGTTGGGGAGCGATGGGGACAGAGGATGAAAAACTGTTTTTT. Filled out from reference TRBV5-1 and TRBJ1-4, the complete variable domain reads KAGVTQTPRYLIKTRGQQVTLSCSPISGHRSVSWYQQTPGQGLQFLFEYFSETQRNKGNFPGRFSGRQFSNSRSEMNVSTLELGDSALYLCASSVRWGAMGTEDEKLFFGSGTQLSVL.

J is TRBJ2-1 and V is TRBV7-3; 7 positions agree with TRBD2. Germline loops: CDR1 SGHTA, CDR2 FQGTGA. J was trimmed by 3 bases and V by 1 base; bases with no gene match: 3. CDR3 length: 15 residues. The CDR3, as DNA: TGTGCCAGCAGCTTAAGCGGGGGAAACTACAATGAGCAGTTCTTC. Translated: CASSLSGGNYNEQFF.

The chain is built from TRBV28 and TRBJ1-1, with D tentatively TRBD1 (5 bases). The CDR3 covers 14 residues. CDR1 is MDHEN, CDR2 SYDVKM, per germline. V lost 1 base and J 5 bases, leaving 11 bases between the germline ends. CDR3 coding DNA: TGTGCCAGCAGTTTATCCGGGGCGGGGACTGAAGCTTTCTTT. It codes for CASSLSGAGTEAFF. Complete variable domain (other parts from reference TRBV28 and TRBJ1-1): DVKVTQSSRYLVKRTGEKVFLECVQDMDHENMFWYRQDPGLGLRLIYFSYDVKMKEKGDIPEGYSVSREKKERFSLILESASTNQTSMYLCASSLSGAGTEAFFGQGTRLTVV.

Remarks on this clone: The sample holds other DNA sequences that translate to the same CDR3. The chain has TRBV29-1 and TRBJ2-7; the D gene could be TRBD1 or TRBD2 (5 bases each). The germline V and J ends were trimmed by 6 bases and 6 bases, with 12 bases remaining between them. The CDR3 covers 11 residues. CDR1 and CDR2 (germline): SQVTM, ANQGSEA. In nucleotides, the CDR3 is TGCAGCGTAGACCGGGGCGGCGAGCAGTACTTC. It translates to CSVDRGGEQYF.

CDR3 region: CASSSNPGQGYSNQPQHF. CDR3 nucleotide sequence: TGTGCCAGCAGTTCAAATCCGGGACAGGGGTATAGCAATCAGCCCCAGCATTTT. The gene calls are TRBV28 and TRBJ1-5, with 10 bases that match TRBD1. Germline CDR1 is MDHEN and CDR2 is SYDVKM. With V trimmed by 4 bases and J by 0 bases, 9 bases remained unmatched. The CDR3 is made up of 18 amino acids.

As to this clone: Germline and junction disagree at one end, which may indicate a read error. V and J are TRBV7-2 and TRBJ1-1; the D gene is possibly TRBD1 (6 bases). The length of the CDR3 is 14 residues. Germline values: CDR1 SGHTA, CDR2 FQGNSA. The CDR3 DNA is TGTGCCAGCAGTTTAGGGGGATCTTTGACTGAAGCTTTCTTT. Its translation: CASSLGGSLTEAFF.

The sample holds a few counts of this clone. The same CDR3 arises from other DNA sequences in this sample as well. This chain joins TRBV5-1 and TRBJ1-4, with D unclear. The V end lost 0 bases, the J end lost 2 bases, and 5 bases lay between the germline ends. This CDR3 contains 14 residues. Germline CDR1 is SGHRS and CDR2 is YFSETQ. CDR3 amino acids: CASSLGGTNEKLFF. The CDR3 DNA reads as TGCGCCAGCAGCTTGGGAGGGACTAATGAAAAACTGTTTTTT.

DNA for the CDR3: TGCGCCAGCAGCTTGGCCCCCGGACTAGCGGAAGAGACCCAGTACTTC. Translating gives CASSLAPGLAEETQYF. The chain is built from TRBV5-1 and TRBJ2-5, with TRBD2 identical over 10 bases. The CDR3 contains 16 residues. V lost 0 bases, J lost 3 bases, and 5 bases stayed unmatched. Germline V CDR1 and CDR2: SGHRS, YFSETQ.

The chain employs TRBV5-6 and TRBJ1-2; 8 bases map to TRBD1. Germline V gives CDR1 SGHDT, CDR2 YYEEEE. V gave up 2 bases and J gave up 4 bases; unmatched junction bases: 7. The CDR3 is 15 residues long. DNA of the CDR3: TGTGCCAGCAGCTTCCTGGACAGGGACCCCTATGGCTACACCTTC. Its translation: CASSFLDRDPYGYTF. The variable domain in full, completed from reference TRBV5-6 and TRBJ1-2, reads DAGVTQSPTHLIKTRGQQVTLRCSPKSGHDTVSWYQQALGQGPQFIFQYYEEEERQRGNFPDRFSGHQFPNYSSELNVNALLLGDSALYLCASSFLDRDPYGYTFGSGTRLTVV.

V is TRBV6-4 and J is TRBJ1-4, with no clear D. With 5 bases removed from V and 8 bases from J, the gap between germline ends came to 12 bases. There are 13 residues in the CDR3. Per the germline V gene, CDR1 is MRHNA and CDR2 is SNTAGT. For the CDR3, the DNA is TGTGCCAGCAGTAGTGGGCCGGGAGAAAAACTGTTTTTT. Translation: CASSSGPGEKLFF.

Turning to this clone: This sample also contains other DNA sequences that code for the same CDR3. The V and J genes are TRBV30 and TRBJ2-2; D is unresolved. CDR1 and CDR2 from the germline V gene are GTSNPN and SVGIG (reference sequence). This CDR3 contains 12 residues. With 1 base removed from V and 4 bases from J, the gap between germline ends came to 4 bases. The CDR3 DNA follows: TGTGCCTGGAGTGGGGCCACCGGGGAGCTGTTTTTT. Its protein product is CAWSGATGELFF.

The chain recombines TRBV10-3 with TRBJ2-3; D perhaps matches TRBD1 (6 bases). Per the germline V gene, CDR1 is ENHRY and CDR2 is SYGVKD. Trimming cost V 0 bases and J 3 bases, with 13 bases left between them. The length of the CDR3 is 16 residues. The CDR3 sequence: CAISESTGLGTDTQYF. The CDR3 nucleotides are TGTGCCATCAGTGAGTCGACAGGACTTGGAACAGATACGCAGTATTTT.

This chain connects TRBV30 to TRBJ2-1; D possibly uses TRBD1 or TRBD2 (5 bases each). The CDR3 is 13 residues long. The ends were cut back, 5 bases at V and 5 bases at J, with 13 bases in the middle. CDR1 GTSNPN and CDR2 SVGIG come from the germline V gene (reference sequence). The CDR3 is CAWAGTANNEQFF. The CDR3 region has the DNA TGTGCCTGGGCCGGGACGGCAAACAATGAGCAGTTCTTC.

This sequence joins TRBV27 and TRBJ2-3, with D perhaps matching TRBD1 (6 bases). Trimming removed 2 bases from V and 1 base from J, with 10 bases in between. The CDR3 consists of 15 residues. Germline-derived CDR1 and CDR2 are MNHEY and SMNVEV (reference sequence). The chain's CDR3 is CASSLNRVGTDTQYF. DNA for the CDR3: TGTGCCAGCAGTTTAAACAGGGTAGGCACAGATACGCAGTATTTT.

This clone was counted a few times. The chain has TRBV11-2 and TRBJ1-1; the D is unclear. Trimming stripped 5 bases from V and 1 base from J, with 11 bases between. The CDR3 sequence is 14 residues long. CDR1 SGHAT and CDR2 FQNNGV come from the germline V gene. The CDR3 is CASSMAEGNTEAFF. The CDR3 DNA is TGTGCCAGCAGCATGGCAGAGGGGAACACTGAAGCTTTCTTT.

This chain connects TRBV4-3 to TRBJ2-5; 11 bases are a match to TRBD2. With the DNA end fitting TRBJ2-7 better, the J assignment may be wrong. CDR3 length: 15 amino acids. Germline lookup yields CDR1 LGHNA and CDR2 YSLEER. The CDR3 coding sequence is TGCGCCAGCAGCCAAGGACTAGCGGGACCATACGAGCAGTACTTC. The encoded protein is CASSQGLAGPYEQYF.

This clone has only one observation. The V call is TRBV5-1, the J call TRBJ2-3; D gene unclear. The CDR3 extends over 13 amino acids. CDR1 is SGHRS and CDR2 is YFSETQ in the germline V gene. Trimming stripped 1 base from V and 1 base from J, with 4 bases between. For the CDR3, the DNA is TGCGCCAGCAGCTTGATCGGCACAGATACGCAGTATTTT. Amino acid sequence: CASSLIGTDTQYF.

The rearrangement links TRBV4-1 to TRBJ2-7, with D possibly being TRBD2 (7 bases). CDR1 and CDR2 (germline): MGHRA, YSYEKL. The CDR3 runs 16 residues. V was clipped by 4 bases and J by 5 bases, with 21 bases between them. The CDR3 DNA is TGCGCCAGCAGCCGAAGGGGGGGCTCCCCGAAGAACGAGCAGTACTTC. It yields the protein CASSRRGGSPKNEQYF.

Concerning this clone: This CDR3 is also generated by other DNA sequences in the sample. CDR3 coding DNA: TGTGCCAGCAGCTTAACAGGTAACACTGAAGCTTTCTTT. Residues: CASSLTGNTEAFF. The rearrangement joins TRBV11-2 to TRBJ1-1, with TRBD1 as a possible D gene (5 bases). CDR1 and CDR2 (germline): SGHAT, FQNNGV. Trimming pared 2 bases from V and 2 bases from J, leaving 6 bases between. The CDR3 contains 13 residues.

The rearrangement links TRBV30 to TRBJ2-7; D is possibly TRBD1 (5 bases). The CDR3 sequence is 13 residues long. Trimming cost V 6 bases and J 0 bases, with 12 bases left between them. Per the germline V gene, CDR1 is GTSNPN and CDR2 is SVGIG (reference sequence). CDR3 nucleotides: TGTGCCTGTATCAGGGTCAGCTCCTACGAGCAGTACTTC. Amino acid sequence: CACIRVSSYEQYF.

V and J are TRBV5-4 and TRBJ2-3; TRBD2 is a possible D gene (5 bases). Trimming took 3 bases from V and 2 from J, leaving 13 bases between them. The germline V gene has CDR1 SGHNT and CDR2 YYREEE (reference sequence). The CDR3 contains 15 residues. DNA for the CDR3: TGTGCCAGCAGCTCCCGGGAACCCGCCACAGATACGCAGTATTTT. It translates to CASSSREPATDTQYF.